The clone carrying this TCR beta chain came up a few times. The target antigen is unknown. Any gene name here is a mouse gene name. The read ends 4 residues before the CDR3 terminus; that terminus is restored from the germline J gene. The sample has other DNA sequences that encode this CDR3 too. The CDR3 runs to 14 residues. Germline V lookup: CDR1 NSQYPW, CDR2 LRSPGD (reference sequence). These data come from a study of CD8+ T cells in alopecia areata. Overall study findings and caveats: Normal-skin resident alphabeta T cells also appear among scalp sample sequences.

As the sequencing template, cDNA was produced by extracting RNA and reverse transcribing it. Assay: immunoSEQ multiplex PCR; the TCRdb copy retains only in-frame clones and omits some. The sample gives over 250,000 clones, none seen only once, and the top ten clones hold roughly 1.2%. CD4, CD8alpha, NKG2D, NKG2ACE and other markers were used to sort pooled cutaneous lymph node cells. The receptor comes from a C3H/HeJ mouse with alopecia areata. For the strain, the MHC haplotype given is H2-k. The chain combines TRBV1 with TRBJ2-7, with TRBD2 identical over 8 bases. Sequencing was done on a sample of CD4+ T cells sorted from a lymph node. The sequenced CDR3 bases are TGCACCTGCAGTGCAGATGGGGGGGGGTAT. Its translation: CTCSADGGGY. The full-length CDR3 reads as CTCSADGGGYEQYF.